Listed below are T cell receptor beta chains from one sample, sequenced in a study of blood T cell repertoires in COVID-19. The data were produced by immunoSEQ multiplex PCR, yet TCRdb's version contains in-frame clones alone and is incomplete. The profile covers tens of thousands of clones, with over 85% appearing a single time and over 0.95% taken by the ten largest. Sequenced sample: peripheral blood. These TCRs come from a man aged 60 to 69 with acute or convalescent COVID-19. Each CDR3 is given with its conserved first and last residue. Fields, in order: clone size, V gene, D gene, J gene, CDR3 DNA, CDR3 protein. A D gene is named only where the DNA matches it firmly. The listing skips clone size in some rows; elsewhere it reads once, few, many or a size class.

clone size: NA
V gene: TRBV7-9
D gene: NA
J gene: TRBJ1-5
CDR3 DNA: TGTGCCAGCAGCGCCGACAGCTCCGGGCCCCAGCATTTT
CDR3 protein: CASSADSSGPQHF

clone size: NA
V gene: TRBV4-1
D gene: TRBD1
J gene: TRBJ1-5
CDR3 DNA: TGCGCCAGCAGCCAGACGTTACTCAGGGGGCCTCAGCCCCAGCATTTT
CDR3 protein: CASSQTLLRGPQPQHF

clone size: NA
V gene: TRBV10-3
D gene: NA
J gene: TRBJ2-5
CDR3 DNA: TGTGCCATCAGTGACAGGGGCCCAGAGACCCAGTACTTC
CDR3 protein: CAISDRGPETQYF

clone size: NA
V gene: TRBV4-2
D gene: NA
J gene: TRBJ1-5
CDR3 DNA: TGTGCCAGCAGCCAAGATCAAACAAATCAGCCCCAGCATTTT
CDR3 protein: CASSQDQTNQPQHF

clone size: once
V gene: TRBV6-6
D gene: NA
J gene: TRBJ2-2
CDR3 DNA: TGTGCCAGCAGTTACCCCGACAGGACCGGGGAGCTGTTTTTT
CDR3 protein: CASSYPDRTGELFF

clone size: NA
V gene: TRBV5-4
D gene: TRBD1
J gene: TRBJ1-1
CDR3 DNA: TGTGCCAGCAGCAATCTTCCCGGGACAGGTCTTGTTACTGAAGCTTTCTTT
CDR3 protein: CASSNLPGTGLVTEAFF

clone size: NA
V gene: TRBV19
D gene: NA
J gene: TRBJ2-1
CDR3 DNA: TGTGCCAGTAGTATACTAGGACTAGGGGGATTTAATGAGCAGTTCTTC
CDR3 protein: CASSILGLGGFNEQFF

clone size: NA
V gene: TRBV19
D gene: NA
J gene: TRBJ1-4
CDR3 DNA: TGTGCCAGTAGTCCAGGGGCCTTTGGCGGGCCCGAAAAACTGTTTTTT
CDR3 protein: CASSPGAFGGPEKLFF

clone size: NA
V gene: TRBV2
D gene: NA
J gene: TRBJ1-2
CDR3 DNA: TGTGCCAGCAGTGAAGAGGGGCCTGGCTATGGCTACACCTTC
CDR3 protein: CASSEEGPGYGYTF

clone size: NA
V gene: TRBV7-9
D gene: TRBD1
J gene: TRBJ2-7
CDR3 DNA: TGTGCCAGCAGCTTAGAGGTAAACAGGGGCTACGAGCAGTACTTC
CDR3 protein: CASSLEVNRGYEQYF

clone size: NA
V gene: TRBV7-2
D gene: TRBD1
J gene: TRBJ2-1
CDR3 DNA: TGTGCCAGCAGCCCACCGGGGACAGGAACTGTTGAGCAGTTCTTC
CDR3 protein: CASSPPGTGTVEQFF

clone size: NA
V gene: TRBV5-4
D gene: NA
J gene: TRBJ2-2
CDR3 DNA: TGTGCCAGCAGCCTTGGAAACAGCGGGGAGCTGTTTTTT
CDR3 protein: CASSLGNSGELFF

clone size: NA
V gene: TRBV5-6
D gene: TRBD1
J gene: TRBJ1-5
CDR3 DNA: TGTGCCAGCAGCCTACGGGACAGGGCTTATCAGCCCCAGCATTTT
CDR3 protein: CASSLRDRAYQPQHF

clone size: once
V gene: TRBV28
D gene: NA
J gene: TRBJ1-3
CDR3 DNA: TGTGCCAGCAGGACTTTCAGCTCTGGAAACACCATATATTTT
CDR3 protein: CASRTFSSGNTIYF

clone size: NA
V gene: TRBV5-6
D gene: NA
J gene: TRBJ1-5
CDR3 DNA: TGTGCCAGCAGCTTGTTCTCGGGACACTCCAATCAGCCCCAGCATTTT
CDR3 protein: CASSLFSGHSNQPQHF

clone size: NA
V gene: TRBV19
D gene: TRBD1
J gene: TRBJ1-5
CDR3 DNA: TGTGCCAGTAGTCACAGGGGGGGGCGGGGCAATCAGCCCCAGCATTTT
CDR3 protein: CASSHRGGRGNQPQHF

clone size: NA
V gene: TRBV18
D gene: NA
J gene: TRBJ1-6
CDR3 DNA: TGTGCCAGCTCACGGGAGAATTCACCCCTCCACTTT
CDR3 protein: CASSRENSPLHF

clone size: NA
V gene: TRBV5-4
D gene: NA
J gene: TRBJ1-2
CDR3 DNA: TGTGCCAGCAGCTACAGGGACGGCTACACCTTC
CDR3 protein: CASSYRDGYTF

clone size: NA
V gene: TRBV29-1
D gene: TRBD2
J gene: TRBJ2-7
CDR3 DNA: TGCAGCGTTGAAGAACCCCGAACGGGGGGCTACGAGCAGTACTTC
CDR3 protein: CSVEEPRTGGYEQYF

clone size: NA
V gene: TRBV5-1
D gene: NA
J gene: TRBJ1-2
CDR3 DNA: TGCGCCAGCAGCTTGGTTACAGGGACGTTGGATGGCTACACCTTC
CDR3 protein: CASSLVTGTLDGYTF

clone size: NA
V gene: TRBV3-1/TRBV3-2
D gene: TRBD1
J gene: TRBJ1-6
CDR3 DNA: TGTGCCAGCAGCCCGGGACAGGGGGCCTCACCCCTCCACTTT
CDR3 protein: CASSPGQGASPLHF

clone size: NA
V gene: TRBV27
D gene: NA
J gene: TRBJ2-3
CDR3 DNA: TGTGCCAGCAGCCCGACCCGGACATTTGTTACAGATACGCAGTATTTT
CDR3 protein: CASSPTRTFVTDTQYF

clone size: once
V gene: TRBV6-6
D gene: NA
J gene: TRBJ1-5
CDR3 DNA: TGTGCCAGCAGCCTTCCCGCGGGGCCCCAGCATTTT
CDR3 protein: CASSLPAGPQHF

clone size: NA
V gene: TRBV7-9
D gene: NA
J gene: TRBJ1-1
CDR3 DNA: TGTGCCAGCAGCTACAGGGACGGCGCTGAAGCTTTCTTT
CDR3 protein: CASSYRDGAEAFF

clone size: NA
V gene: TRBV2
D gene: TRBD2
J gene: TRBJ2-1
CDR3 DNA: TGTGCCAGCAGTGAAGGACTAGCGGGGGGCCTTAATGAGCAGTTCTTC
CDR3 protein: CASSEGLAGGLNEQFF

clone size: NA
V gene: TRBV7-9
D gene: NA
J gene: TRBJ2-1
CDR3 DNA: TGTGCCAGCACCTCAATAGGAGGGGGCGCGGGTAATGAGCAGTTCTTC
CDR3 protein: CASTSIGGGAGNEQFF

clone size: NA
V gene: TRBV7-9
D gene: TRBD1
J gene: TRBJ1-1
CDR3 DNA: TGTGCCAGCAGCTTACGGGGACAGCCGAACACTGAAGCTTTCTTT
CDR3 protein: CASSLRGQPNTEAFF

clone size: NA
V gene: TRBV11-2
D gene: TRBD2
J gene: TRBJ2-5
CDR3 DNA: TGTGCCAGCAGCTTCTGGTTTGGCCTAGCGGGGGGGGCAGAGACCCAGTACTTC
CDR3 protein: CASSFWFGLAGGAETQYF

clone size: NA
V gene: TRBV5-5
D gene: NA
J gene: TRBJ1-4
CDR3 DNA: TGTGCCAGCAGCCCGGGGTCAACTAATGAAAAACTGTTTTTT
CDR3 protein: CASSPGSTNEKLFF

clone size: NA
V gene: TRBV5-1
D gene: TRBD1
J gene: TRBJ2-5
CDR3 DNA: TGCGCCAGCAGCTGGGCCCAGGGGGCCGTTGCGGAAGAGACCCAGTACTTC
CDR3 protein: CASSWAQGAVAEETQYF

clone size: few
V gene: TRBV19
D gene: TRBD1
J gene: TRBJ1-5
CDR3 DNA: TGTGCCAGTAGTATGTGGGACAGGGATCAGCCCCAGCATTTT
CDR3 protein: CASSMWDRDQPQHF

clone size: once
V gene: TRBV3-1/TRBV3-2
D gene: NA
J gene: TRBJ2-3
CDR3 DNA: TGTGCCAGCAGCCAAGAGAGCCTCCAGGGGACAGATACGCAGTATTTT
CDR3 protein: CASSQESLQGTDTQYF

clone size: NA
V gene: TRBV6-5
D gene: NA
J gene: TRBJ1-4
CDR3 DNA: TGTGCCAGCAGCAAAACAGGCCCAGGGGATGAAAAACTGTTTTTT
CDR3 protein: CASSKTGPGDEKLFF

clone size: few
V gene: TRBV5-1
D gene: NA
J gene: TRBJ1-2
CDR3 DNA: TGCGCCAGCAGCTTGCAGGCTTCCACGACCTACACCTTC
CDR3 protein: CASSLQASTTYTF

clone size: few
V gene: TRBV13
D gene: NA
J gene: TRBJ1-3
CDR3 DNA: TGTGCCAGCAGCCCCATGGGGACACCAGGAAACACCATATATTTT
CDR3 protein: CASSPMGTPGNTIYF

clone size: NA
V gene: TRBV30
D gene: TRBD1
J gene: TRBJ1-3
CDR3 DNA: TGTGCCTGGAGTGTACAGGGGGCAAGGGGAAACACCATATATTTT
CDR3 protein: CAWSVQGARGNTIYF

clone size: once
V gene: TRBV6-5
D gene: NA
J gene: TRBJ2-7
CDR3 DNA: TGTGCCAGCAGTCCCGGGGTAGGAGGCGAGCAGTACTTC
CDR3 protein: CASSPGVGGEQYF

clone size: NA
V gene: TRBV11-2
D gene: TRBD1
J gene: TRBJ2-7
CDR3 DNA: TGTGCCAGCAGCCCAAGGACAGGGGGCGCCCTCTACGAGCAGTACTTC
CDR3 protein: CASSPRTGGALYEQYF

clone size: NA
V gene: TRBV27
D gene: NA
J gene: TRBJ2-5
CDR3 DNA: TGTGCCAGCAGTCCGGGAAGGGCCCAAGAGACCCAGTACTTC
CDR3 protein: CASSPGRAQETQYF

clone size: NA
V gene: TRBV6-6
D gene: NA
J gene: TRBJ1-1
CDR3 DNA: TGTGCCAGCAGGGAGTTGACGGCTGAAGCTTTCTTT
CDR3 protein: CASRELTAEAFF

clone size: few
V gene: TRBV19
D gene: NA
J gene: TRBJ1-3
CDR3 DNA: TGTGCCAGTAGGCGACAGTTTTATTCTGGAAACACCATATATTTT
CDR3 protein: CASRRQFYSGNTIYF

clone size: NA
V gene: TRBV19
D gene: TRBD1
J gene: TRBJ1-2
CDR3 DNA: TGTGCCACTAGACGACAGGGGAACTATGGCTACACCTTC
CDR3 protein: CATRRQGNYGYTF

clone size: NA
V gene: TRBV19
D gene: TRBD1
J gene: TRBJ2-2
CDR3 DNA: TGTGCCAGTAGTGTCTACGCGGGACAGGGCGCGACCGGGGAGCTGTTTTTT
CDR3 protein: CASSVYAGQGATGELFF

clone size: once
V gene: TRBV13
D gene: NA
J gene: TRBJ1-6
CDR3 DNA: TGTGCCAGCAGCCCCCGAGGACGGGGGGGATCACCCCTCCACTTT
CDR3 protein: CASSPRGRGGSPLHF

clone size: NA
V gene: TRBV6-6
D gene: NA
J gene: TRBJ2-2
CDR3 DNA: TGTGCCAGCAGTTACCCTTCGGGGGAAGCGACCGGGGAGCTGTTTTTT
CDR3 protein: CASSYPSGEATGELFF

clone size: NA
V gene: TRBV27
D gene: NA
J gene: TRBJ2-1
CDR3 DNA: TGTGCCAGCAGTCTCCTTACGGGAGTCTCTTCCAATGAGCAGTTCTTC
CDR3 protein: CASSLLTGVSSNEQFF

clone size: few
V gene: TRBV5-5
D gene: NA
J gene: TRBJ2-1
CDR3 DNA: TGTGCCAGCATCATTGTTCCTACGGACAATGAGCAGTTCTTC
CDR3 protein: CASIIVPTDNEQFF

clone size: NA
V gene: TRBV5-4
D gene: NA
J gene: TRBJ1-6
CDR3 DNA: TGTGCCAGCAGCGTTGACAGGAATAATTCACCCCTCCACTTT
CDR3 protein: CASSVDRNNSPLHF

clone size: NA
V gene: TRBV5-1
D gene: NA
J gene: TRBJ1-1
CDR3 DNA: TGCGCCAGCAGCTTGGAATGGGGGCTGAACACTGAAGCTTTCTTT
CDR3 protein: CASSLEWGLNTEAFF

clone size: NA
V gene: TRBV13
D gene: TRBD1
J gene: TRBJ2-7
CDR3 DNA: TGTGCCAGTAGTACGGGACAGGTCAACTACGAGCAGTACTTC
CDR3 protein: CASSTGQVNYEQYF

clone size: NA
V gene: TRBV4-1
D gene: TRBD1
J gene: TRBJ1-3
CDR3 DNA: TGCGCCAGCAGCAGACGACAGGGGGCTTTAACTGGAAACACCATATATTTT
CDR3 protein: CASSRRQGALTGNTIYF

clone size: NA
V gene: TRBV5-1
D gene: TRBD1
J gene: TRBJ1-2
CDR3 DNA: TGCGCCAGCAGCTGGGGGGGACAGGCCTATGGCTACACCTTC
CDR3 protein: CASSWGGQAYGYTF

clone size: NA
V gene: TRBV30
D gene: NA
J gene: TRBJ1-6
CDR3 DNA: TGTGCCTGGAAACAGGGTTCGACTTCACCCCTCCACTTT
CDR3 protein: CAWKQGSTSPLHF

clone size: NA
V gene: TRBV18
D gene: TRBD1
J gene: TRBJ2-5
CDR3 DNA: TGTGCCAGCTCACCACTCGGTGGGGGACAGGGTCGAGAGACCCAGTACTTC
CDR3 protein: CASSPLGGGQGRETQYF

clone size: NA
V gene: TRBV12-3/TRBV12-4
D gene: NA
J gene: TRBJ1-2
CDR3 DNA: TGTGCCAGCAGCGGACAAGCTAGATATGGCTACACCTTC
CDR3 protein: CASSGQARYGYTF